These 7 T cell receptor beta chains came from one sample sequenced in a study of patients with pleural tuberculosis. One entry per CDR3 protein results from TCRdb running MiXCR on the reads. Here the sample spans roughly 27,000 distinct CDR3 sequences, over 15% being singletons. Specimen: peripheral blood. The source is a human donor with pleural tuberculosis.

This clonotype was recorded at least ten times. One base away lies a much larger clone, so this may be a sequencing read error. Here the CDR3 DNA reads TGTGCCAGCAGTTTGAACGGACTCGGTGGATATGGCTACGCCTTC. The encoded protein is CASSLNGLGGYGYAF. The rearrangement joins TRBV27 to TRBJ1-2; D remains ambiguous. CDR1 is MNHEY and CDR2 is SMNVEV in the germline V gene (reference sequence). The CDR3 extends over 15 amino acids.

This clonotype was seen ten or more times. This chain joins TRBV7-3 and TRBJ2-7; the D call may be TRBD1 or TRBD2 (5 bases each). The V end lost 3 bases, the J end lost 7 bases, and 10 bases lay between the germline ends. Germline values: CDR1 SGHTA, CDR2 FQGTGA. The CDR3 length is 12 residues. The DNA for the CDR3 is TGTGCCAGCAGCTTGGGGACGACTGAGCAGTACTTC. Translation gives CASSLGTTEQYF.

This clonotype was counted many times. The chain recombines TRBV4-3 with TRBJ2-3; D not resolved. Trimming pared 0 bases from V and 4 bases from J, leaving 11 bases between. The CDR3 consists of 15 residues. Per the germline V gene, CDR1 is LGHNA and CDR2 is YSLEER. The CDR3 bases are TGCGCCAGCAGCCAAGATATTGGTCGGTCAGATACGCAGTATTTT. This codes for CASSQDIGRSDTQYF.

This clonotype appeared a few times. This chain connects TRBV7-9 to TRBJ2-7, with a weak D call TRBD2 (6 bases). The CDR3 sequence is 15 residues long. Germline CDR1 SEHNR, CDR2 FQNEAQ (reference sequence). Trimming took off 5 bases at V and 4 bases at J, with 18 bases between the two ends. CDR3 amino acids: CASSKTDGRGYEQYF. CDR3 nucleotides: TGTGCCAGCAGCAAAACCGACGGGAGAGGGTACGAGCAGTACTTC.

This clonotype was detected ten times or more. CDR3: CASSFIEGAATDTQYF. The CDR3 nucleotides are TGTGCCAGCAGCTTTATTGAAGGGGCGGCCACAGATACGCAGTATTTT. The genes are TRBV5-4 and TRBJ2-3, with D perhaps TRBD1 (5 bases). The CDR3 contains 16 residues. The germline gives CDR1 SGHNT, CDR2 YYREEE (reference sequence). Trimming took off 2 bases at V and 2 bases at J, with 15 bases between the two ends.

In its sample, this clonotype was seen many times. This chain uses TRBV27 with TRBJ2-7, with D perhaps TRBD1 (5 bases). The V end was cut by 5 bases, the J end by 0 bases, with 11 bases between. The germline CDR1 and CDR2 sequences are MNHEY and SMNVEV (reference sequence). The CDR3 loop spans 14 amino acids. CDR3 sequence (DNA): TGTGCCAGCAGTCCGAGACAGAGCTCCTACGAGCAGTACTTC. It encodes CASSPRQSSYEQYF.

This clonotype was recorded many times. The chain couples TRBV7-2 to TRBJ2-7, with D perhaps assigned TRBD1 or TRBD2 (6 bases each). CDR3 length: 16 amino acids. Germline CDR1 and CDR2: SGHTA and FQGNSA. The germline V and J ends were trimmed by 0 bases and 3 bases, with 15 bases remaining between them. In DNA, the CDR3 is TGTGCCAGCAGCTTAGCGGGCGGGACATCGATCTACGAGCAGTACTTC. Translating gives CASSLAGGTSIYEQYF.